A single sample gave rise to the 14 T cell receptor beta chains below, sequenced in a study of blood T cell repertoires in COVID-19. The table came from immunoSEQ multiplex PCR; TCRdb's copy has only in-frame clones and leaves some out. The sample consists of 50,000 to 60,000 clones, roughly four fifths of them appearing once. The sample consisted of peripheral blood. All receptors come from a man in his 70s with active COVID-19.

The chain recombines TRBV6-2 or TRBV6-3 with TRBJ2-1, with 7 bases that match TRBD1. Germline CDR1 MNHEY, CDR2 SVGEGT. This CDR3 has 12 amino acids. V dropped 6 bases and J dropped 9; count of bases not matched to a gene: 5. The CDR3 sequence: CASSGQAVEQFF. The CDR3 nucleotides are TGTGCCAGCAGCGGACAGGCGGTTGAGCAGTTCTTC.

This clone showed up just once. The chain is built from TRBV6-5 and TRBJ2-5; 9 positions match TRBD1. This CDR3 has 14 residues. Germline CDR1 and CDR2: MNHEY and SVGAGI. After removal of 4 bases from V and 3 bases from J, the junction contained 3 bases not matched to a gene. DNA of the CDR3: TGTGCCAGCAGTTTACAGGGGGCTAAAGAGACCCAGTACTTC. Protein: CASSLQGAKETQYF.

The chain has TRBV3-1 (or the pseudogene TRBV3-2) and TRBJ1-4; 7 bases are a match to TRBD1. This CDR3 has 15 residues. Germline V gene sequence: CDR1 LGHDT, CDR2 YNNKEL (reference sequence). After removal of 4 bases from V and 8 bases from J, the junction contained 10 bases not matched to a gene. CDR3: CASSRTGVAGEKLFF. The CDR3 DNA reads TGTGCCAGCAGCCGAACAGGGGTTGCGGGAGAAAAACTGTTTTTT.

This rearrangement joins TRBV7-8 to TRBJ2-3, with D perhaps TRBD2 (5 bases). The V and J ends lost 2 bases and 2 bases respectively, with 8 bases between them. The germline V gene encodes CDR1 SGHVS and CDR2 FQNEAQ. The CDR3 loop spans 14 amino acids. CDR3 region: CASSLRGFTDTQYF. CDR3 bases: TGTGCCAGCAGCTTACGAGGGTTCACAGATACGCAGTATTTT.

The V call is TRBV6-2 or TRBV6-3, the J call TRBJ1-5, with 8 bases that match TRBD1. Germline trimming cut 6 bases from V and 2 bases from J; bases unmatched to any gene: 9. Looked up from germline, CDR1 is MNHEY and CDR2 is SVGEGT. This CDR3 contains 16 residues. This CDR3 reads CASSSRQGPGNQPQHF. The CDR3, as DNA: TGTGCCAGCAGCTCTCGACAGGGGCCTGGCAATCAGCCCCAGCATTTT.

The V gene is TRBV9, the J gene TRBJ2-7, with 7 bases fitting TRBD1. The CDR3 runs 15 residues. The germline V gene has CDR1 SGDLS and CDR2 YYNGEE. V trimming: 4 bases; J trimming: 1 base; junction bases outside the gene matches: 8. The CDR3 DNA sequence: TGTGCCAGCAGCCCCACCGGGACAGAGTCCTACGAGCAGTACTTC. This sequence encodes CASSPTGTESYEQYF. The entire variable domain, with the rest obtained from reference TRBV9 and TRBJ2-7, is as follows: DSGVTQTPKHLITATGQRVTLRCSPRSGDLSVYWYQQSLDQGLQFLIQYYNGEERAKGNILERFSAQQFPDLHSELNLSSLELGDSALYFCASSPTGTESYEQYFGPGTRLTVT.

Points on this clone: A read error may produce the germline difference seen at one junction end. V and J are TRBV5-1 and TRBJ2-7; D gene ambiguous. CDR3 length equals 13 residues. The germline V gene has CDR1 SGHRS and CDR2 YFSETQ. In DNA, the CDR3 is TGCGCCAACAGCTTGGGTCCTTCGAGAGAGCAGTACTTC. Translation gives CANSLGPSREQYF.

This clone showed up just once. DNA for the CDR3: TGTGCCAGCAGTCCCAATGGACTAACCACAGATACGCAGTATTTT. This sequence encodes CASSPNGLTTDTQYF. V is TRBV6-6 and J is TRBJ2-3, with a weak D call TRBD2 (6 bases). The V gene lost 5 bases and the J gene lost 2 bases, with 14 bases spanning the gap. The CDR3 runs 15 residues. Germline V gene data show CDR1 as MNHNY and CDR2 as SVGAGI (reference sequence).

The V and J genes are TRBV6-6 and TRBJ1-2, with D perhaps TRBD1 (5 bases). Germline lookup yields CDR1 MNHNY and CDR2 SVGAGI (reference sequence). Trimming stripped 6 bases from V and 3 bases from J, with 11 bases between. This CDR3 is 13 amino acids long. This CDR3 is CASSPDTDYGYTF. CDR3 nucleotides: TGTGCCAGCAGCCCGGACACGGACTATGGCTACACCTTC.

V and J are TRBV29-1 and TRBJ2-2, with TRBD1 matching 12 bases. Germline V lookup: CDR1 SQVTM, CDR2 ANQGSEA. The V gene end was trimmed by 6 bases and the J gene end by 4 bases; junction bases not matched to a gene: 3. CDR3 length: 14 amino acids. CDR3 in amino acids: CSVLGQGATGELFF. The DNA of the CDR3 is TGCAGCGTGCTGGGACAGGGGGCCACCGGGGAGCTGTTTTTT.

In its sample, this clone was seen once. This chain joins TRBV5-6 and TRBJ1-2, with TRBD1 identical over 8 bases. The CDR3 is 14 residues long. Germline V gene lookup returns CDR1 SGHDT and CDR2 YYEEEE. With V trimmed by 0 bases and J by 3 bases, 1 base remained unmatched. Here the CDR3 DNA reads TGTGCCAGCAGCTTGGGACAGGGGTACTATGGCTACACCTTC. Its translation: CASSLGQGYYGYTF. Variable domain in full (rest from reference TRBV5-6 and TRBJ1-2): DAGVTQSPTHLIKTRGQQVTLRCSPKSGHDTVSWYQQALGQGPQFIFQYYEEEERQRGNFPDRFSGHQFPNYSSELNVNALLLGDSALYLCASSLGQGYYGYTFGSGTRLTVV.

A note on this clone: Germline and junction disagree at one end, which may indicate a read error. The chain combines TRBV7-7 with TRBJ2-1; TRBD1 matches 8 bases. The germline gives CDR1 SSHAT, CDR2 FNYEAQ (reference sequence). This CDR3 comprises 14 residues. CDR3 DNA sequence: TGTGCTAGCAGCATGGACAGGGTGGGCAATGAGCAGTTCTTC. Residues: CASSMDRVGNEQFF.

The CDR3 bases are TGTGCCAGCAGCTTAGAGGGACAGGGAGGCTACGAGCAGTACTTC. Its protein is CASSLEGQGGYEQYF. The V call is TRBV7-8, the J call TRBJ2-7, with 9 nucleotides matching TRBD1. The germline V gene encodes CDR1 SGHVS and CDR2 FQNEAQ. CDR3 length: 15 residues. The V and J ends lost 1 base and 3 bases, in that order; junction bases with no gene match: 4. Full variable domain (rest looked up from reference TRBV7-8 and TRBJ2-7): GAGVSQSPRYKVAKRGQDVALRCDPISGHVSLFWYQQALGQGPEFLTYFQNEAQLDKSGLPSDRFFAERPEGSVSTLKIQRTQQEDSAVYLCASSLEGQGGYEQYFGPGTRLTVT.

This clone was observed a single time. The CDR3 DNA follows: TGCAGCGCTAAGATACAGGGTTGGGACTATGGCTACACCTTC. Protein sequence: CSAKIQGWDYGYTF. The chain recombines TRBV29-1 with TRBJ1-2; D possibly corresponds to TRBD1 (6 bases). Trimming removed 7 bases at V and 3 bases at J, with 18 bases between. This CDR3 region has 14 residues. Germline CDR1 is SQVTM and CDR2 is ANQGSEA.